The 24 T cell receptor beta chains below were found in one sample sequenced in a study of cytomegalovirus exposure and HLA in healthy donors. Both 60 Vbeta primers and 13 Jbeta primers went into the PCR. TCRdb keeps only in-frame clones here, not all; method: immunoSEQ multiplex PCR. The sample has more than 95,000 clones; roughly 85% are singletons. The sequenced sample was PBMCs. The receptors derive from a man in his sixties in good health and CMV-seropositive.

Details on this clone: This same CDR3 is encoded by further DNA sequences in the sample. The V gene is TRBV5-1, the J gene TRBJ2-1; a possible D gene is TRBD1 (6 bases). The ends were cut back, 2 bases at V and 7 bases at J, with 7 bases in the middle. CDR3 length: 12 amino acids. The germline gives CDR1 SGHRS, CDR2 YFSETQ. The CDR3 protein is CASSLGGNEQFF. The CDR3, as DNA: TGCGCCAGCAGCTTAGGGGGAAATGAGCAGTTCTTC.

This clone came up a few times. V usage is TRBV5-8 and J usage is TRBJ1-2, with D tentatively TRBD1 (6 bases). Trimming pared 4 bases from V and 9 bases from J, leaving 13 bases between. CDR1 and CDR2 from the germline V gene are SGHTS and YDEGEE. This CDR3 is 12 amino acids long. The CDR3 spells CASSLRGQSYTF. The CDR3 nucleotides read TGTGCCAGCAGCCTGCGCGGACAGAGCTACACCTTC.

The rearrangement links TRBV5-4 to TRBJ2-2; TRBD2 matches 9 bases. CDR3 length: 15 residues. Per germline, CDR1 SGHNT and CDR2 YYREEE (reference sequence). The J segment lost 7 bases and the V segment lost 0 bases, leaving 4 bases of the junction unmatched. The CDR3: CASSLGGGAVGELFF. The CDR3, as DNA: TGTGCCAGCAGCTTGGGCGGGGGGGCCGTCGGGGAGCTGTTTTTT.

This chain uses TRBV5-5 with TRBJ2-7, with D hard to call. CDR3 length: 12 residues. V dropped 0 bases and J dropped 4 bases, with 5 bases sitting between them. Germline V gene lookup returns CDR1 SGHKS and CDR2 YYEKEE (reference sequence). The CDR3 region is CASSLVLYEQYF. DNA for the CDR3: TGTGCCAGCAGCTTGGTATTATACGAGCAGTACTTC.

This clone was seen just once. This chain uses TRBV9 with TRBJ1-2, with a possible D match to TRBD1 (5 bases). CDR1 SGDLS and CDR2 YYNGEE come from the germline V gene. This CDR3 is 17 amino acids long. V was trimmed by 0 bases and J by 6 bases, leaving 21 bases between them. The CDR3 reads CASSVGSIGDRFNGYTF. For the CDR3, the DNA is TGTGCCAGCAGCGTAGGTTCCATTGGAGACAGATTCAATGGCTACACCTTC.

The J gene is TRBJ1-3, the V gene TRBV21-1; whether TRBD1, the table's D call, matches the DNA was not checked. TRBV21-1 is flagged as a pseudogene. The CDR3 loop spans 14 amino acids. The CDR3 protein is CARRDRISGNTIYF. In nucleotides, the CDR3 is TGTGCCAGAAGGGACAGGATCTCTGGAAACACCATATATTTT.

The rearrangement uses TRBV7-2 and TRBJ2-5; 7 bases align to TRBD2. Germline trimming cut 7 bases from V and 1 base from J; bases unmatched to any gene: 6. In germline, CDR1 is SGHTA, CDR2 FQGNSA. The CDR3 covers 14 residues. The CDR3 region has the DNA TGTGCCAGCATTCGGGGAGGGGTCCAAGAGACCCAGTACTTC. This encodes CASIRGGVQETQYF.

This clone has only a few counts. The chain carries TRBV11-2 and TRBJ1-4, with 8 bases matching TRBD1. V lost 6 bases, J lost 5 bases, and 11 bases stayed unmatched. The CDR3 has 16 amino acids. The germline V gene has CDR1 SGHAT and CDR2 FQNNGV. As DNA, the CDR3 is TGTGCCAGCAGACGAGGGGCAGGGGGCAGGAATGAAAAACTGTTTTTT. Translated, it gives CASRRGAGGRNEKLFF.

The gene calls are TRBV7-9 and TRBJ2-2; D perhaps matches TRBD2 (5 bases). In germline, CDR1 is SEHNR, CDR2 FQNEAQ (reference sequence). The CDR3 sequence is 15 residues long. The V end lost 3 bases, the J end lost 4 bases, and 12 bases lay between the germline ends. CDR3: CASSFERTPTGELFF. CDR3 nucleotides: TGTGCCAGCAGCTTCGAACGGACTCCCACCGGGGAGCTGTTTTTT.

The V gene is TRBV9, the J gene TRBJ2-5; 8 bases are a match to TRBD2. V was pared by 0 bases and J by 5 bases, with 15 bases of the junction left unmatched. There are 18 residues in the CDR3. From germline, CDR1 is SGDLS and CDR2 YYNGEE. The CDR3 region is CASSVGRTSGLGGETQYF. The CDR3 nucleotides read TGTGCCAGCAGCGTAGGACGAACTAGCGGTCTGGGGGGCGAGACCCAGTACTTC. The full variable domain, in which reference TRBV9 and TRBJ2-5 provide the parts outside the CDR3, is DSGVTQTPKHLITATGQRVTLRCSPRSGDLSVYWYQQSLDQGLQFLIQYYNGEERAKGNILERFSAQQFPDLHSELNLSSLELGDSALYFCASSVGRTSGLGGETQYFGPGTRLLVL.

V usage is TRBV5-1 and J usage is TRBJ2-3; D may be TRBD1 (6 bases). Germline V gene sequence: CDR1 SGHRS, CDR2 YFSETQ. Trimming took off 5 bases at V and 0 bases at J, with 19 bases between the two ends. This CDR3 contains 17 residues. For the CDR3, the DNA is TGCGCCAGCAGGGAACAGGGCGGACTCCCCAGCACAGATACGCAGTATTTT. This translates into CASREQGGLPSTDTQYF.

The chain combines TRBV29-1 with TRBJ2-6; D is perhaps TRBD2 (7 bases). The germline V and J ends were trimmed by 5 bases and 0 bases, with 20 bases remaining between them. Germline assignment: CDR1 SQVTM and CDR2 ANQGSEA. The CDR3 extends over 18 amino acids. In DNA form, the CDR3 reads TGCAGCGTTCAGCGGGGTGGGACACCTCTCTCTGGGGCCAACGTCCTGACTTTC. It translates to CSVQRGGTPLSGANVLTF.

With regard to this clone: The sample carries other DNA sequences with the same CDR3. The CDR3 here is CASSGSSYGYTF. In DNA form, the CDR3 reads TGTGCCAGCAGTGGCTCCAGCTATGGCTACACCTTC. The V and J genes are TRBV6-1 and TRBJ1-2; D not resolved. CDR1 is MNHNS, CDR2 SASEGT, per germline. Trimming stripped 4 bases from V and 4 bases from J, with 7 bases between. The CDR3 consists of 12 residues.

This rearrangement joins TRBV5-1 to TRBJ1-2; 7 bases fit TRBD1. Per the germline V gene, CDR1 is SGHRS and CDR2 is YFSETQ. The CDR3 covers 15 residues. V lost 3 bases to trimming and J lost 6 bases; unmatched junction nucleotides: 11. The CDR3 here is CASSSGTASSHGYTF. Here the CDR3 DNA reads TGCGCCAGCAGCTCCGGGACAGCATCATCTCATGGCTACACCTTC.

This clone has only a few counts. CDR3 amino acids: CASSENSGGKFF. The CDR3 DNA sequence: TGTGCCAGCAGTGAAAACTCGGGGGGGAAGTTCTTC. V usage is TRBV2 and J usage is TRBJ2-1; TRBD2 aligns across 8 bases. The CDR3 spans 12 residues. After removal of 2 bases from V and 14 bases from J, the junction contained 5 bases not matched to a gene. Per germline, CDR1 SNHLY and CDR2 FYNNEI.

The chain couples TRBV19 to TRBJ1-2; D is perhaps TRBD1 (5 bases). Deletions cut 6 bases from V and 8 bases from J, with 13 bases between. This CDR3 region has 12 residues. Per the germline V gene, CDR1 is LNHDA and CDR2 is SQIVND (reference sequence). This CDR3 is CASSPPRGGYTF. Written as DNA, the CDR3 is TGTGCCAGTAGCCCGCCGCGGGGCGGCTACACCTTC.

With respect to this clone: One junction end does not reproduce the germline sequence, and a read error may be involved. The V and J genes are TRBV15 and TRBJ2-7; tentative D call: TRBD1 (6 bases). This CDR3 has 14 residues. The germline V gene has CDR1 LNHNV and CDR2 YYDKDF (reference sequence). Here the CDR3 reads CATSREQGYYEQYF. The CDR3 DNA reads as TGTGCCACCAGCCGAGAGCAGGGGTACTACGAGCAGTACTTC.

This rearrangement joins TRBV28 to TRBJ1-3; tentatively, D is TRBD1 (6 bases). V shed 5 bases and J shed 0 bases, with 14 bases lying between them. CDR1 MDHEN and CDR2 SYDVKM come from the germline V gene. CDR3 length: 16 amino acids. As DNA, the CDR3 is TGTGCCAGCAGTCTCTCGGGCAGGGGCTCTGGAAACACCATATATTTT. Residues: CASSLSGRGSGNTIYF.

The DNA of the CDR3 is TGTGCCACCAGAGACTCGGTCAAAGGCACTGAAGCTTTCTTT. Translating it yields CATRDSVKGTEAFF. The chain links TRBV10-3 to TRBJ1-1; D unresolved. Germline V CDR1 and CDR2: ENHRY, SYGVKD. CDR3 size: 14 residues. V gave up 10 bases and J gave up 4 bases, with 19 bases separating them.

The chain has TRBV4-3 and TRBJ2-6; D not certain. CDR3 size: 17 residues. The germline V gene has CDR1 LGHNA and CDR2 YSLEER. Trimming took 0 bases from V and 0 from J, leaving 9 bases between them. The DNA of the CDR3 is TGCGCCAGCAGCCAAGATTCCAGCGCCTCTGGGGCCAACGTCCTGACTTTC. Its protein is CASSQDSSASGANVLTF.

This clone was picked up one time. CDR3 region: CASSYSTGGREKLFF. The DNA for the CDR3 is TGTGCCAGCAGTTACTCAACGGGGGGCAGAGAAAAACTGTTTTTT. This chain uses TRBV6-6 with TRBJ1-4, with D possibly TRBD1 on 6 matching bases. V lost 0 bases and J lost 8, with 13 bases in between. Germline V gives CDR1 MNHNY, CDR2 SVGAGI (reference sequence). CDR3 length: 15 amino acids.

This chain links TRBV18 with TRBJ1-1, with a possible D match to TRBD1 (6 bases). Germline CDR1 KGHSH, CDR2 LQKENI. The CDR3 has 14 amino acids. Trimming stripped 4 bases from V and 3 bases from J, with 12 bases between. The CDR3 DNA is TGTGCCAGCTCACACAGCTGGGGGCACACTGAAGCTTTCTTT. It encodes CASSHSWGHTEAFF.

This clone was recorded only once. CDR3 in amino acids: CASSLDGTGSNQPQHF. CDR3 bases: TGCGCCAGCAGCTTGGATGGGACAGGAAGCAATCAGCCCCAGCATTTT. The chain couples TRBV5-1 to TRBJ1-5, with 8 bases lining up with TRBD1. The CDR3 is 16 amino acids. Germline CDR1 and CDR2: SGHRS and YFSETQ. Unmatched junction bases numbered 3, after V lost 0 bases and J lost 1 base.

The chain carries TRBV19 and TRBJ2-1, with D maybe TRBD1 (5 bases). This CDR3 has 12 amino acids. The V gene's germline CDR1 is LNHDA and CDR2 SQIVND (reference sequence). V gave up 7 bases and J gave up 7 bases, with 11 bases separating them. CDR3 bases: TGTGCCAGTACCCCACAGGATAATGAGCAGTTCTTC. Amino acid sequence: CASTPQDNEQFF. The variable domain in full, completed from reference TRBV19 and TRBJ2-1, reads DGGITQSPKYLFRKEGQNVTLSCEQNLNHDAMYWYRQDPGQGLRLIYYSQIVNDFQKGDIAEGYSVSREKKESFPLTVTSAQKNPTAFYLCASTPQDNEQFFGPGTRLTVL.